The clone carrying this TCR beta chain showed up many times. Its antigen is not identified. TCRdb fed the PCR reads into MiXCR, producing one record per CDR3 protein. The table has a few hundred thousand distinct CDR3 sequences, roughly a fifth seen once; the top ten hold roughly 0.81%. This sample was included in a study of molecular identifiers for immune sequencing clone quantification. Study-level background: Within a replicate experiment, RNA obtained from either roughly 18,000 or 92,000 naive CD8 cells was divided into five aliquots, and four of those aliquots were then sequenced.

The V end lost 7 bases, the J end lost 1 base, and 13 bases lay between the germline ends. This CDR3 is built from 15 residues. CDR1 LNHDA and CDR2 SQIVND come from the germline V gene (reference sequence). Study results and caveats: Spiked Jurkat TCR RNA equal to one cell could reportedly be picked out among some 1 million naive cells.

The V and J genes are TRBV19 and TRBJ2-2, with D possibly being TRBD1 or TRBD2 (5 bases each). Sequencing was done on a sample of naive CD8+ T cells from blood, with Jurkat cell RNA spiked in. Subset specified: FACS-sorted CD8+CD4-CCR7+CD45RA+ naive T cells. The clonotype comes from a human donor in good health. Some libraries in this study had Jurkat cell RNA spiked in. The CDR3 region is CASNWGRENTGELFF. The CDR3 DNA follows: TGTGCCAGTAACTGGGGACGGGAGAACACCGGGGAGCTGTTTTTT.